Below, one T cell receptor (beta chain) is given with its context. Its antigen is unidentified. TCRdb re-called the 5' RACE reads and gives one entry per CDR3 protein, without DNA. This sample lists 250,000 to 300,000 distinct CDR3 sequences; its ten largest clones have about 0.4%. This sample is part of a study of T cells expressing NK-cell markers. Whole-study results and caveats: Similarly, these clonotypes led the CD3+CD56-NKG2C+ fraction as well in a few donors. NKG2C+ dominant clonotype frequencies in 5 or 6 donors were roughly 1.0-7.5% of CD8+ T cells.

This CDR3 contains 14 residues. CDR1 and CDR2 from the germline V gene are WSHSY and SAAADI. The clonotype originates from a man aged 18 to 30 in good health. The specimen was blood T cells: a sorted CD56 or NKG2C T cell subset, CD4+ or CD8+ T cells, or bulk PBMC T cells (not recorded which). The chain couples TRBV10-2 to TRBJ2-1; the TRBD2 assignment by TCRdb is unverifiable without DNA. This CDR3 reads CASSAKRDYNEQFF.